This T cell receptor (beta chain) was captured in a study of T cell responses to AZD1222 COVID-19 vaccine. Germline V gene lookup returns CDR1 SGHVS and CDR2 FNYEAQ. CDR3 length: 15 residues. Trimming shortened V by 2 bases and J by 1 base, and 6 bases separated the two germline ends. As to this clone: The antigen remains undetermined.

Study-wide results and caveats: Spike-specific TCR breadth rose after two AZD1222 doses, and depth rose as well.

The protocol was immunoSEQ multiplex PCR, while the TCRdb copy is restricted to in-frame clones and leaves out a portion. In the table there are about 140,000 clones, about 89% of which are singletons. The source material was peripheral blood, sampled 28 days after the second dose of the MenACWY control vaccine. The genes are TRBV7-6 and TRBJ2-6, with no clear D. This TCR came from an adult who received the MenACWY meningococcal vaccine as a control. For the CDR3, the DNA is TGTGCCAGCAGCTTACTGAATTCTGGGGCCAACGTCCTGACTTTC. Translation gives CASSLLNSGANVLTF.